The rows below give T cell receptor beta chains drawn from one sample of a study of T cell repertoires in aging, cancer and after chemotherapy. TCRdb re-called the multiplex PCR reads through MiXCR, storing one row per CDR3 protein. The table lists some 9,700 distinct CDR3 sequences, approximately 33% of them singletons, with around 14% in the top ten. The source material was blood. Receptors originate from a human donor in good health. The donor label of this sample is uncertain. CDR3s include the opening cysteine and the closing phenylalanine or tryptophan. A D gene is named only where the DNA matches it firmly. Size values are once, few and many counts, or a class for expanded clones, and some rows have none.

j_gene | abundance | v_gene | d_gene | CDR3nt | CDR3aa
TRBJ2-3 | few | TRBV6-1 | - | TGTGCCAGCAGTTACGGACCCGCAGATACGCAGTATTTT | CASSYGPADTQYF
TRBJ2-6 | medium-sized | TRBV11-1 | - | TGTGCCAGCAGTTGGAGCTCTGGGGCCAACGTCCTGACTTTC | CASSWSSGANVLTF
TRBJ1-5 | - | TRBV6-5 | - | TGTGCCAGCAGTTCCCATCCGGACAGTTACAATCAGCCCCAGCATTTT | CASSSHPDSYNQPQHF
TRBJ2-2 | - | TRBV6-4 | - | TGTGCCAGCAGTGACTCATGGACTGCCAACACCGGGGAGCTGTTTTTT | CASSDSWTANTGELFF
TRBJ2-7 | - | TRBV6-1 | - | TGTGCCAGCAGCCCCCGAGACGCCTACGAGCAGTACTTC | CASSPRDAYEQYF
TRBJ1-3 | few | TRBV19 | - | TGTGCCAGTGGCCTTTGGAACACCATATATTTT | CASGLWNTIYF
TRBJ2-3 | - | TRBV13 | - | TGTGCCAGCAGCTTAGCTCCGGGCCCAGGCACAGATACGCAGTATTTT | CASSLAPGPGTDTQYF
TRBJ2-2 | medium-sized | TRBV29-1 | - | TGCAGCGTTGAAGGGCCGATGAACACCGGGGAGCTGTTTTTT | CSVEGPMNTGELFF
TRBJ1-1 | - | TRBV6-1 | - | TGTGCCAGCAGTGATTTCGGGGGCTGGACTGAAGCTTTCTTT | CASSDFGGWTEAFF
TRBJ2-2 | few | TRBV6-4 | - | TGTGCCAGCAGTGACAGGGACACCGGGGAGCTGTTTTTT | CASSDRDTGELFF
TRBJ2-7 | - | TRBV19 | TRBD2 | TGTGCCAGTAGGTCCCCCTGGGGGGGCGAGCAGTACTTC | CASRSPWGGEQYF
TRBJ1-1 | - | TRBV6-5 | - | TGTGCCAGCACTGGACAAAACGCTGAAGCTTTCTTT | CASTGQNAEAFF
TRBJ2-7 | few | TRBV27 | TRBD1 | TGTGCCAGCAGAAAGACAGGGGTGCTTTTCGAGCAGTACTTC | CASRKTGVLFEQYF
TRBJ2-3 | few | TRBV6-4 | TRBD2 | TGTGCCAGCAGTAAGGAACCGGGACTAGCGGGGGGCCGGAGCACAGATACGCAGTATTTT | CASSKEPGLAGGRSTDTQYF
TRBJ2-1 | - | TRBV7-6 | - | TGTGCCAGCCGCAACTCCTACAATGAGCAGTTCTTC | CASRNSYNEQFF
TRBJ2-3 | - | TRBV27 | - | TGTGCCAGCAGTTTTACCGGGAGTACAGATACGCAGTATTTT | CASSFTGSTDTQYF
TRBJ1-6 | few | TRBV30 | - | TGTGCCTACCGAAACCGCGAGGAAAATTATAATTCACCCCTCCACTTT | CAYRNREENYNSPLHF
TRBJ2-2 | - | TRBV5-6 | TRBD1 | TGTGCCAGCAGAACAGGGGGTGGCACCGGGGAGCTGTTTTTT | CASRTGGGTGELFF
TRBJ2-3 | - | TRBV5-1 | - | TGCGCCAGCAGCTTGGATGGGGACACGGGGCGGAATACGCAGTATTTT | CASSLDGDTGRNTQYF
TRBJ2-3 | - | TRBV6-4 | TRBD2 | TGTGCCAGCAGTGAGCAGAGCGGGGGGGCCAGAGATACGCAGTATTTT | CASSEQSGGARDTQYF
TRBJ2-1 | - | TRBV20-1 | TRBD1 | TGCAGTGCTAGAGTTACAGGGGGAAATGAGCAGTTCTTC | CSARVTGGNEQFF
TRBJ2-3 | few | TRBV27 | TRBD2 | TGTGCCAGCAGTTTGGGAGCGGGGGGTGGCACAGATACGCAGTATTTT | CASSLGAGGGTDTQYF
TRBJ2-3 | - | TRBV20-1 | TRBD1 | TGCAGTGCTAGAGATCACAGGGGGGCATCGGATACGCAGTATTTT | CSARDHRGASDTQYF
TRBJ1-1 | - | TRBV5-4 | - | TGTGCCAGCAGGTTAGGTGGCGTGAACACTGAAGCTTTCTTT | CASRLGGVNTEAFF
TRBJ2-1 | few | TRBV15 | - | TGTGCCACCAGCGGGGACATCCGGGGGAATGAGCAGTTCTTC | CATSGDIRGNEQFF
TRBJ2-7 | - | TRBV5-4 | TRBD1 | TGTGCCAGCAGCTGGGACAGGGGGTATTGGTACTTC | CASSWDRGYWYF
TRBJ2-5 | - | TRBV20-1 | - | TGCAGTGCTAGAGATTTAAGGGGTAATGATAAAGAGACCCAGTACTTC | CSARDLRGNDKETQYF
TRBJ1-2 | few | TRBV6-1 | - | TGTGCCAGCAGCGCAGGGAACTATGGCTACACCTTC | CASSAGNYGYTF
TRBJ2-7 | few | TRBV15 | TRBD1 | TGTGCCACCAGCAGAGTCCCGTCGCCGGGACAGGGGACCTACGAGCAGTACTTC | CATSRVPSPGQGTYEQYF
TRBJ2-1 | - | TRBV7-9 | TRBD2 | TGTGCCAGCAGCTTAGTCGCTAGCGGGGCCAATGAGCAGTTCTTC | CASSLVASGANEQFF
TRBJ1-6 | - | TRBV5-4 | - | TGTGCCAGCAGCTTGGTAGGCCGGGAATCACCCCTCCACTTT | CASSLVGRESPLHF
TRBJ2-1 | - | TRBV15 | - | TGTGCCACCAGCAGAGATGCGCTTTCCTACAATGAGCAGTTCTTC | CATSRDALSYNEQFF
TRBJ2-2 | few | TRBV24-1 | - | TGTGCCACCAGCTCCCCCTCAAGAGGCACCGGGGAGCTGTTTTTT | CATSSPSRGTGELFF
TRBJ2-1 | few | TRBV5-6 | TRBD1 | TGTGCCAGCAGCTCGACAGGGGTCGGGGGCGATGAGCAGTTCTTC | CASSSTGVGGDEQFF
TRBJ1-2 | - | TRBV11-2 | - | TGTGCCAGCAGCTCTCCGAAGCGGGTGTATGGCTACACCTTC | CASSSPKRVYGYTF
TRBJ1-3 | few | TRBV30 | - | TGTGCCTGGAGTGCAGGGTCTGGAAACACCATATATTTT | CAWSAGSGNTIYF
TRBJ1-2 | - | TRBV6-5 | - | TGTGCCAGCAGCCCCCGACAGACCGTCTATGGCTACACCTTC | CASSPRQTVYGYTF
TRBJ1-5 | - | TRBV28 | - | TGTGCCAGCAGTTTACAAGGAGACCTCCGAGGGGCCCAGCATTTT | CASSLQGDLRGAQHF
TRBJ1-1 | - | TRBV5-1 | - | TGCGCCAGCAGCCCCGGGGATTGGAACACTGAAGCTTTCTTT | CASSPGDWNTEAFF
TRBJ2-1 | - | TRBV5-4 | TRBD2 | TGTGCCAGCAGCTCCGGACTAGCGGCGTACAATGAGCAGTTCTTC | CASSSGLAAYNEQFF
TRBJ2-7 | few | TRBV18 | - | TGTGCCAGCTCCCCGGAGAGCTCCTACGAGCAGTACTTC | CASSPESSYEQYF
TRBJ1-2 | - | TRBV6-1 | - | TGTGCCAGCAGTGAGACCGATTTCTATGGCTACACCTTC | CASSETDFYGYTF
TRBJ1-2 | - | TRBV29-1 | - | TGCAGCGTTGGAGGCAGGATGGCCACTAACTATGGCTACACCTTC | CSVGGRMATNYGYTF
TRBJ2-7 | few | TRBV24-1 | - | TGTGCCACCAGTGATCCGGGCTCCTACGAGCAGTACTTC | CATSDPGSYEQYF
TRBJ1-1 | - | TRBV29-1 | - | TGCAGCGTTGAAGATCGGGGGGAGTTCAACACTGAAGCTTTCTTT | CSVEDRGEFNTEAFF
TRBJ2-2 | few | TRBV7-2 | - | TGTGCCAGCAGCTTAGAGCCTTTGAACACCGGGGAGCTGTTTTTT | CASSLEPLNTGELFF
TRBJ1-2 | - | TRBV12-3/TRBV12-4 | - | TGTGCCAGCAGTCCCAGGGCTAGAGGTACCTATGGCTACACCTTC | CASSPRARGTYGYTF
TRBJ1-5 | - | TRBV6-8 | - | TGTGCCAGCAGTGTATATAGCAATCAGCCCCAGCATTTT | CASSVYSNQPQHF
TRBJ1-6 | few | TRBV12-3/TRBV12-4 | TRBD1 | TGTGCCAGCAGCCGGGGACAGCTTAATTCACCCCTCCACTTT | CASSRGQLNSPLHF
TRBJ2-3 | - | TRBV15 | - | TGTGCCACCAGCAGTGGACCCGAGGGGACAGATACGCAGTATTTT | CATSSGPEGTDTQYF
TRBJ2-5 | - | TRBV10-3 | - | TGTGCCATCAGTGAAGCGATCCAGGGGCAGACCCAGTACTTC | CAISEAIQGQTQYF
TRBJ1-2 | - | TRBV5-1 | - | TGCGCCAGCAGCTTGGCCGGGACGGATGGCTACACCTTC | CASSLAGTDGYTF
TRBJ2-7 | - | TRBV11-2 | - | TGTGCCAGCAGCCGACCCTTGAGCCCCTACGAGCAGTACTTC | CASSRPLSPYEQYF
TRBJ1-2 | - | TRBV5-6 | TRBD1 | TGTGCCAGCAGCCCGACAGGGGGCGGGAATGGCTACACCTTC | CASSPTGGGNGYTF
TRBJ2-1 | few | TRBV6-2/TRBV6-3 | TRBD1 | TGTGCCAGCACCAGAGGACAGGGGGCAAATAATGAGCAGTTCTTC | CASTRGQGANNEQFF